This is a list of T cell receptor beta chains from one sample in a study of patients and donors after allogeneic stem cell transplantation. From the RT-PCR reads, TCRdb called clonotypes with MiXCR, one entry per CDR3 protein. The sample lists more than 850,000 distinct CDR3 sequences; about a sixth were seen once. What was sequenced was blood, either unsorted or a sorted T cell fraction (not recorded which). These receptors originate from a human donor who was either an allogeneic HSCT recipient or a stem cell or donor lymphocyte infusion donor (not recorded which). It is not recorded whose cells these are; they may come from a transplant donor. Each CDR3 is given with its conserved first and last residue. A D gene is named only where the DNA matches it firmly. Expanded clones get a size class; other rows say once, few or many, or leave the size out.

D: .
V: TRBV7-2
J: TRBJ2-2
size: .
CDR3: CASSLVLGRFGAGELFF
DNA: TGTGCCAGCAGCTTAGTCCTGGGTCGGTTCGGGGCCGGGGAGCTGTTTTTT

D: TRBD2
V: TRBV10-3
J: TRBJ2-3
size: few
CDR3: CAIKQLAGSTDTQYF
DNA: TGTGCCATCAAGCAGCTAGCGGGGAGCACAGATACGCAGTATTTT

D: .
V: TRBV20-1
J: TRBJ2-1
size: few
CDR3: CSAAVKGTYNEQFF
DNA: TGCAGTGCCGCAGTAAAGGGTACCTACAATGAGCAGTTCTTC

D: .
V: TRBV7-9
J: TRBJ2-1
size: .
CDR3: CASSLTNRRGRDEQFF
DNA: TGTGCCAGCAGCTTAACTAACCGCAGGGGGAGGGATGAGCAGTTCTTC

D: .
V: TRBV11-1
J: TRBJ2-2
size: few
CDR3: CASSKLPGAGVITGELFF
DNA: TGTGCCAGCAGCAAACTACCAGGGGCAGGGGTCATCACCGGGGAGCTGTTTTTT

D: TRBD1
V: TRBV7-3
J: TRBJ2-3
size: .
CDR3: CASSPTGGLADTQYF
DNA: TGTGCCAGCAGCCCGACAGGGGGCCTCGCAGATACGCAGTATTTT

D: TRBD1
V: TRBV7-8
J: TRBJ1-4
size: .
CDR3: CASSFTGALREKLFF
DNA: TGTGCCAGCAGCTTCACAGGGGCTTTACGGGAAAAACTGTTTTTT

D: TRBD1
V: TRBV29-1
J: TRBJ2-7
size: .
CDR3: CSVDGGRDRPYEQYF
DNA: TGCAGCGTTGATGGGGGCCGGGACAGACCCTACGAGCAGTACTTC

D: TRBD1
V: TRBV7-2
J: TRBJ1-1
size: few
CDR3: CASSVDRGPTEAFF
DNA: TGTGCCAGCAGCGTAGACAGGGGACCCACTGAAGCTTTCTTT

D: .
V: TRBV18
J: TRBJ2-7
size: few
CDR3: CASSLSLVNQHYEQYF
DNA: TGTGCCAGCTCACTTTCGCTAGTGAACCAGCACTACGAGCAGTACTTC

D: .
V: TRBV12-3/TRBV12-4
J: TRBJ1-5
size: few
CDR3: CASRSEGQPQHF
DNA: TGTGCCAGCCGGTCAGAGGGGCAGCCCCAGCATTTT

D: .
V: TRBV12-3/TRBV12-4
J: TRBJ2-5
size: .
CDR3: CASSLSDGTKETQYF
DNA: TGTGCCAGCAGTTTAAGTGATGGGACAAAAGAGACCCAGTACTTC

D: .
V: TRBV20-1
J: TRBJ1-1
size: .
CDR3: CSARRQNTEAFF
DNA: TGCAGTGCTAGGAGGCAGAACACTGAAGCTTTCTTT

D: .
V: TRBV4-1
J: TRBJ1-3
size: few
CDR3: CASSQFTNSGNTIYF
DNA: TGCGCCAGCAGCCAATTCACCAACTCTGGAAACACCATATATTTT

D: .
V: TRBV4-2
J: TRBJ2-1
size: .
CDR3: CASSQGGRNYNEQFF
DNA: TGTGCCAGCAGCCAAGGGGGTCGGAACTACAATGAGCAGTTCTTC

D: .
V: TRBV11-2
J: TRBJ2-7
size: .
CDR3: CASSHVPYEQYF
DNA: TGTGCCAGCAGCCACGTTCCCTACGAGCAGTACTTC

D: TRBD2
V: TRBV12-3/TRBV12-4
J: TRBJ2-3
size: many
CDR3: CASSPILGLVPDTQYF
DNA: TGTGCCAGCAGTCCCATCCTGGGACTAGTCCCAGATACGCAGTATTTT

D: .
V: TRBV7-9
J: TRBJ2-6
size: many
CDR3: CASSLVGANVLTF
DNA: TGTGCCAGCAGCTTGGTCGGGGCCAACGTCCTGACTTTC

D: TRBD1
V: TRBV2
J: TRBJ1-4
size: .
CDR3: CASTSQGANEKLFF
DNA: TGTGCCAGCACCTCTCAGGGGGCGAATGAAAAACTGTTTTTT

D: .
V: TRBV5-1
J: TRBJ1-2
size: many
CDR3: CASSLGEGYGYTF
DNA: TGCGCCAGCAGCTTGGGGGAAGGCTATGGCTACACCTTC

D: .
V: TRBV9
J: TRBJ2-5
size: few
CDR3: CASSASMRETQYF
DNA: TGTGCCAGCAGCGCCTCGATGCGGGAGACCCAGTACTTC

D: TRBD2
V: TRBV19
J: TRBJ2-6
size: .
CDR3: CASSTTDRQAVTSGSSGANVLTF
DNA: TGTGCCAGTAGTACCACAGACCGACAAGCCGTGACTAGCGGGAGCTCTGGGGCCAACGTCCTGACTTTC

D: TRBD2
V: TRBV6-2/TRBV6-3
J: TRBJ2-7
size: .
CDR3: CASRNRLAGEQYF
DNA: TGTGCCAGCAGGAACAGACTAGCAGGCGAGCAGTACTTC

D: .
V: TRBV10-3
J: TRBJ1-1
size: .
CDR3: CANQWGADTEAFF
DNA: TGTGCCAACCAATGGGGGGCGGACACTGAAGCTTTCTTT

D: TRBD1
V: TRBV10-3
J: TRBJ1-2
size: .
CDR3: CAISEGRGRSF
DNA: TGTGCCATCAGTGAGGGCAGGGGGCGAAGTTTC

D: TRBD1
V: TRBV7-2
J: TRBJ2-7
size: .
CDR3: CASSFDRASYEQYF
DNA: TGTGCCAGCAGCTTCGACAGGGCCTCCTACGAGCAGTACTTC

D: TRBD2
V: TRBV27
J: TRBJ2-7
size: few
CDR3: CASSLRGLGAHEQYF
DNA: TGTGCCAGCAGTTTAAGGGGACTAGGGGCCCACGAGCAGTACTTC

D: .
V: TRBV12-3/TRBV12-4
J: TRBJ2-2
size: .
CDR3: CASSLGVLTGELFF
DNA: TGTGCCAGCAGTTTAGGAGTTTTAACCGGGGAGCTGTTTTTT

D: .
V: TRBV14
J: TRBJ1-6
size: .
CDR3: CASSQAWMSPLHF
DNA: TGTGCCAGCAGCCAAGCGTGGATGTCACCCCTCCACTTT

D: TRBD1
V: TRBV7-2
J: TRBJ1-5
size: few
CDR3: CASSSRQGHQPQHF
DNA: TGTGCCAGCAGCTCAAGACAGGGCCATCAGCCCCAGCATTTT

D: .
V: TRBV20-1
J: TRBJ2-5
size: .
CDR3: CSGGSGTETQYF
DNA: TGCAGTGGAGGGTCGGGTACGGAGACCCAGTACTTC

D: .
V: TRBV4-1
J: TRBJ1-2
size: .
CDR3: CASSQEIRDRRRGFRGYTF
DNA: TGCGCCAGCAGCCAAGAGATCCGGGACCGTAGGAGGGGTTTTCGGGGCTACACCTTC

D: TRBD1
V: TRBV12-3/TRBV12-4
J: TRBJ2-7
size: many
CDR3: CASTTRDRDYEQYF
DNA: TGTGCCAGCACCACCCGGGACAGGGATTACGAGCAGTACTTC

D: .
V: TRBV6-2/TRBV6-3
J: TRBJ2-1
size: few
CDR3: CASSPLGRGLNEQFF
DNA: TGTGCCAGCAGCCCCCTAGGGCGGGGATTAAATGAGCAGTTCTTC

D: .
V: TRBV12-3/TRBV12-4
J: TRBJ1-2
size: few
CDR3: CASRSDRGGYTF
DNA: TGTGCCAGCAGGTCGGACAGAGGAGGCTACACCTTC

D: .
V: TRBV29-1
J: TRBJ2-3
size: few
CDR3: CSVGGDSTDTQYF
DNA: TGCAGCGTTGGTGGGGACAGCACAGATACGCAGTATTTT

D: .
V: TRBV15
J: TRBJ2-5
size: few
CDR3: CATSRDPGRVQETQYF
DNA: TGTGCCACCAGCAGAGATCCGGGGAGAGTTCAAGAGACCCAGTACTTC

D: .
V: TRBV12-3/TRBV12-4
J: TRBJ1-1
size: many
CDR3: CASTQYTEAFF
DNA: TGTGCCAGCACCCAGTACACTGAAGCTTTCTTT

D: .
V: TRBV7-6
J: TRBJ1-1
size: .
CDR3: CASSRNIQGAPMNTEAFF
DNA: TGTGCCAGCAGCCGTAACATCCAGGGCGCACCGATGAACACTGAAGCTTTCTTT

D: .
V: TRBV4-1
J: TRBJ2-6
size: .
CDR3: CASSLLNFLAGANVLTF
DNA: TGCGCCAGCAGCTTACTAAACTTTCTCGCTGGGGCCAACGTCCTGACTTTC